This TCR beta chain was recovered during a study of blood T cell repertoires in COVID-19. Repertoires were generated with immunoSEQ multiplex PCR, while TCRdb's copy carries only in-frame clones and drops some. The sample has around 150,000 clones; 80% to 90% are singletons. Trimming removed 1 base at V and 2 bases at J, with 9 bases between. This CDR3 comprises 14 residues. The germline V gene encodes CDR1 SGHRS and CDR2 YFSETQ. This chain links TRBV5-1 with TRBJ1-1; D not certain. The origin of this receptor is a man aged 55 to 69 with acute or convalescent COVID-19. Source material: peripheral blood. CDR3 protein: CASSLQRANTEAFF. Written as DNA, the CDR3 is TGCGCCAGCAGCTTGCAGAGGGCTAACACTGAAGCTTTCTTT. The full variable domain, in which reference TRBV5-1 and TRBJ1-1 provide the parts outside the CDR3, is KAGVTQTPRYLIKTRGQQVTLSCSPISGHRSVSWYQQTPGQGLQFLFEYFSETQRNKGNFPGRFSGRQFSNSRSEMNVSTLELGDSALYLCASSLQRANTEAFFGQGTRLTVV.